This T cell receptor beta chain was captured in a study of OX40 agonist ivuxolimab in advanced cancers. The study sampled blood at baseline, cycle 4 day 1, and cycle 7 day 1. Sequencing was performed with immunoSEQ multiplex PCR; in TCRdb, only in-frame clones are kept and a portion is missing. The table records about 48,000 clones, roughly 86% of them present only once. The CDR3 has 10 residues. From germline, CDR1 is MNHNS and CDR2 SASEGT. V shed 3 bases and J shed 5 bases, with 1 base lying between them. The material was CD4+ or CD8+ T cells sorted from blood, obtained in a trial of the OX40 agonist ivuxolimab. This sequence joins TRBV6-1 and TRBJ2-5; the D is unclear. This TCR came from an adult with an advanced solid tumor such as melanoma, head and neck, liver or kidney cancer. The CDR3 coding sequence is TGTGCCAGCAGTGACGAGACCCAGTACTTC. Translation: CASSDETQYF.